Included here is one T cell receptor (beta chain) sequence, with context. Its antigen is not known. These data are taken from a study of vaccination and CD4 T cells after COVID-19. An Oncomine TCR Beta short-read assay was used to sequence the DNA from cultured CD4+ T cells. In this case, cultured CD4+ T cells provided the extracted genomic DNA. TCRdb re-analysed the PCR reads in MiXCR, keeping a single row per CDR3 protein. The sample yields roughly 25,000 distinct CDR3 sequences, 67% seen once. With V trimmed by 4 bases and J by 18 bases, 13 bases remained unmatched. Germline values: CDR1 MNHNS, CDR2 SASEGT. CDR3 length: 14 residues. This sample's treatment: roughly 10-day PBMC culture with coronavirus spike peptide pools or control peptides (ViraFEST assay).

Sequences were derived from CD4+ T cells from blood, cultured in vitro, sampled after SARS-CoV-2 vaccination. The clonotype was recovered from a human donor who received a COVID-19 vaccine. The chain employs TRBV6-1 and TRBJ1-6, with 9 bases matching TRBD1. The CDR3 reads CASSGRDRAFSPHF. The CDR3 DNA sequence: TGTGCCAGCAGTGGCCGGGACAGGGCCTTTTCACCCCACTTT.